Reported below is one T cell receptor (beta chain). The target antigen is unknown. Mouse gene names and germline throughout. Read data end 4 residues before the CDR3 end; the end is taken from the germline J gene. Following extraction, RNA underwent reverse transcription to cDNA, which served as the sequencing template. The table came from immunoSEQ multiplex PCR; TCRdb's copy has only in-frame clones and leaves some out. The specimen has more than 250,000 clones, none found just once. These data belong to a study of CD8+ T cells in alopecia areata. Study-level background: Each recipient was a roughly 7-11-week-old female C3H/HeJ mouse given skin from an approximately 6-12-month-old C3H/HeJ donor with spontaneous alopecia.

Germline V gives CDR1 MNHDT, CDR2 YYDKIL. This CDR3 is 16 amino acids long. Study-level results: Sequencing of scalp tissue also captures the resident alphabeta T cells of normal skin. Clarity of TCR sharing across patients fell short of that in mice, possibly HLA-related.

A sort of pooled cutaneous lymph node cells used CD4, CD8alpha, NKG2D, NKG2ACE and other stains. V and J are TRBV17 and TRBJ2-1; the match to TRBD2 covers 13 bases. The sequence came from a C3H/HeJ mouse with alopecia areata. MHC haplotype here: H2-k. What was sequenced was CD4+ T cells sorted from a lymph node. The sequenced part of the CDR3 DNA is TGTGCTAGCAGTAGGCCGGGACTGGGGGGGAGAGCT. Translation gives CASSRPGLGGRA. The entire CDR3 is CASSRPGLGGRAEQFF. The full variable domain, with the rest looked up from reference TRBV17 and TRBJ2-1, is DTTVKQNPRYKLARVGKPVNLICSQTMNHDTMYWYQKKPNQAPKLLLFYYDKILNREADTFEKFQSSRPNNSFCSLYIGSAGLEYSAMYLCASSRPGLGGRAEQFFGPGTRLTVL.